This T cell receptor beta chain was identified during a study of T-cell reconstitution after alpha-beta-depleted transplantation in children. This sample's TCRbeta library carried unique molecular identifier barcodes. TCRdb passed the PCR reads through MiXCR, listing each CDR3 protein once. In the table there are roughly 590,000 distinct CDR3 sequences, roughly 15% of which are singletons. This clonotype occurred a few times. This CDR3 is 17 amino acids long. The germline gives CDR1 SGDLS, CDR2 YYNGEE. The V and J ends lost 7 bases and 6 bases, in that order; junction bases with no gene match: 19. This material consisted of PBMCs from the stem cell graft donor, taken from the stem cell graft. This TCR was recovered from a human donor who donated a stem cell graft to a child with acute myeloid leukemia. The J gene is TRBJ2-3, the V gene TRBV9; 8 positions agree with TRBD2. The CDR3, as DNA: TGTGCCAGCGGCCAGCCCCGGCGGGGGGAAGCTGCTGATACGCAGTATTTT. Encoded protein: CASGQPRRGEAADTQYF.